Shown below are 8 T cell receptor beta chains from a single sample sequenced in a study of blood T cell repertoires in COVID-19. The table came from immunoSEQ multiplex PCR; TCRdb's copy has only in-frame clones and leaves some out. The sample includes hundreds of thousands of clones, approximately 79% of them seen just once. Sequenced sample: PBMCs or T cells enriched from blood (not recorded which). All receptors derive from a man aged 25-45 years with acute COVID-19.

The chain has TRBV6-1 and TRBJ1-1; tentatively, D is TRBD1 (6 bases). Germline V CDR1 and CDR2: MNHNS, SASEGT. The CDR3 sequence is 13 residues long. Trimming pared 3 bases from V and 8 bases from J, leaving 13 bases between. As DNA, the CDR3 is TGTGCCAGCAGTGAGAACACAGGGTTGGAAGCTTTCTTT. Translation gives CASSENTGLEAFF.

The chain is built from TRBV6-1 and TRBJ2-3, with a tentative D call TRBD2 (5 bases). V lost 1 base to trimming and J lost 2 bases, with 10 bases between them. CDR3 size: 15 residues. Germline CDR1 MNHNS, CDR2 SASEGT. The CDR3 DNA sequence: TGTGCCAGCAGTGAAGTTACGGGAAACACAGATACGCAGTATTTT. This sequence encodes CASSEVTGNTDTQYF.

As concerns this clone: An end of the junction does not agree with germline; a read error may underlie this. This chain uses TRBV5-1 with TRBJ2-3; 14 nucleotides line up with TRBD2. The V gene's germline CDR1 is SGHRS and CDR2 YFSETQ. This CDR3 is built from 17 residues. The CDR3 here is CASSYHRLAGGADTQYF. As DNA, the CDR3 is TGTGCCAGCAGCTATCACAGACTAGCGGGAGGGGCGGATACGCAGTATTTT.

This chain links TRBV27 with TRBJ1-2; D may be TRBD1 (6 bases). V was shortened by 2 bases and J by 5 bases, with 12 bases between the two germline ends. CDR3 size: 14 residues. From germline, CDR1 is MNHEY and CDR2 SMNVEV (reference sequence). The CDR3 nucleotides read TGTGCCAGCAGTTTAGGTCACAGGGCTTATGGCTACACCTTC. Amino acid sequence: CASSLGHRAYGYTF.

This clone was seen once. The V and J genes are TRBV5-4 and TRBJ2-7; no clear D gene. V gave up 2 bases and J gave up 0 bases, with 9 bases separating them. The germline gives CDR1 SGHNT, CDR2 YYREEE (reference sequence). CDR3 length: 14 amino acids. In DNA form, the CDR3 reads TGTGCCAGCAGCTTTGGCGGTCTCTCCTACGAGCAGTACGTC. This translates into CASSFGGLSYEQYV.

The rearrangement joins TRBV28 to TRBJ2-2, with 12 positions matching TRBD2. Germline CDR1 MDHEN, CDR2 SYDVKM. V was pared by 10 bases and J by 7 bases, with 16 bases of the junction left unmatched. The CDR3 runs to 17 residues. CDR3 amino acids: CATKTSSGRARGGELFF. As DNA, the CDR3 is TGTGCCACAAAAACATCTAGCGGGAGGGCCCGGGGCGGGGAGCTGTTTTTT.

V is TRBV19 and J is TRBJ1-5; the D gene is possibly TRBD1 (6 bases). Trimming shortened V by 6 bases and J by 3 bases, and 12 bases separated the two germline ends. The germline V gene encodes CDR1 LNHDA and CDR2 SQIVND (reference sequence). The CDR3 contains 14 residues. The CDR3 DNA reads TGTGCCAGTAGACCGGACAGATCCAATCAGCCCCAGCATTTT. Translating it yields CASRPDRSNQPQHF.

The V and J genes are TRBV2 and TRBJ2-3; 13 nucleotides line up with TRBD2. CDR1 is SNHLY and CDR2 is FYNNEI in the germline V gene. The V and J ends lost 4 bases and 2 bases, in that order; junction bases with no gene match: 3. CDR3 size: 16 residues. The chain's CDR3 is CASSGTSGGTTDTQYF. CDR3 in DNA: TGTGCCAGCAGTGGGACTAGCGGGGGAACCACAGATACGCAGTATTTT.